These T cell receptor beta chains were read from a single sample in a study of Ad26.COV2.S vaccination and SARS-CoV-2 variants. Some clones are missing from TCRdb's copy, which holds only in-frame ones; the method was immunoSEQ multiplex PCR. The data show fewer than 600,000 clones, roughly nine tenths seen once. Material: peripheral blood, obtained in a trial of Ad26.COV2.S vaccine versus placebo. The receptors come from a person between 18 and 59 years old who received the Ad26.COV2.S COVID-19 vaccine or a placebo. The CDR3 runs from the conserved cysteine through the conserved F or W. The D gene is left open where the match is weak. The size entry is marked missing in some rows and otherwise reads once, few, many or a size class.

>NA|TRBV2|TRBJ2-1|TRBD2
TGTGCCAGCAGGCGACTAGCGGGAGCTACTCTCTCCTACAATGAGCAGTTCTTC
CASRRLAGATLSYNEQFF
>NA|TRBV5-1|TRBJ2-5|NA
TGCGCCAGCAGCCCCAAAAAGACTAGGGGTGAGACCCAGTACTTC
CASSPKKTRGETQYF
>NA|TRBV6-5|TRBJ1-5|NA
TGTGCCAGCAGTAACGACAGGACCCGCAATCAGCCCCAGCATTTT
CASSNDRTRNQPQHF
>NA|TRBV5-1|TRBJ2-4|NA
TGCGCCAGCAGCTTGGTCGTGGGAGCCAAAAACATTCAGTACTTC
CASSLVVGAKNIQYF
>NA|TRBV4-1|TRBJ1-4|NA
TGCGCCAGCAGCCAAGATTTGGCCGGAATTGCAACTAATGAAAAACTGTTTTTT
CASSQDLAGIATNEKLFF
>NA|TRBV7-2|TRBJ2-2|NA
TGTGCCAGCAGGGGGCCCGGGCGAAGCACCGGGGAGCTGTTTTTT
CASRGPGRSTGELFF
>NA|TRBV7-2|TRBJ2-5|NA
TGTGCCAGCAGCTCAACCAGGGATACGAAGACCCAGTACTTC
CASSSTRDTKTQYF
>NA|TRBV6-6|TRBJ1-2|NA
TGTGCCAGCATCGGGACATCGGCAGGCTACACCTTC
CASIGTSAGYTF
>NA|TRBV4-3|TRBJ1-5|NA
TGCGCCAGCAGCCAAGCGTGGGGGCTAGGGAATCAGCCCCAGCATTTT
CASSQAWGLGNQPQHF
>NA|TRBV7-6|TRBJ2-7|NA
TGTGCCAGCAGCTTAGCTGGGGCAGGTGCTGCCTACGAGCAGTACTTC
CASSLAGAGAAYEQYF
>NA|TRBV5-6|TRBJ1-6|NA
TGTGCCAGCAGCTCCTTGGGCTCCTATAATTCACCCCTCCACTTT
CASSSLGSYNSPLHF
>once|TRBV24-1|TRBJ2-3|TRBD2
TGTGCCACCAGTGATTCGCCCACCCCTAGCGGGTTAGCAGATACGCAGTATTTT
CATSDSPTPSGLADTQYF
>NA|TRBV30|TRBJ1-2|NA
TGTGCCTGGAGCCGGACGGATAACTATGGCTACACCTTC
CAWSRTDNYGYTF
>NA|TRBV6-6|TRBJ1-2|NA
TGTGCCAGCAGTTACTCGATATCCGGAAACTATGGCTACACCTTC
CASSYSISGNYGYTF
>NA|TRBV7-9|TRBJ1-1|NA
TGTGCCAGCAGCGCTCAGAGATTTTTGACTGAAGCTTTCTTT
CASSAQRFLTEAFF
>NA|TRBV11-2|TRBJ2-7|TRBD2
TGTGCCAGCAGCTCAAGTGGGACTAGCTCCTACGAGCAGTACTTC
CASSSSGTSSYEQYF
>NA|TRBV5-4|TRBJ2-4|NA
TGTGCCAGCAGCTTGGCTGGCGCTACCAAAAACATTCAGTACTTC
CASSLAGATKNIQYF
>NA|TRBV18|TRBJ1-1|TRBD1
TGTGCCAGCTCACTTGGGACAGGGTACACTGAAGCTTTCTTT
CASSLGTGYTEAFF
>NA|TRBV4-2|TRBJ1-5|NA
TGTGCCAGCAGCCTCAAGGGCAGGGGCCAGTATAGCAATCAGCCCCAGCATTTT
CASSLKGRGQYSNQPQHF
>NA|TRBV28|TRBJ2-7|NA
TGTGCCAGCAGTTTATCTCTGGGGAGGGGGTACGAGCAGTACTTC
CASSLSLGRGYEQYF
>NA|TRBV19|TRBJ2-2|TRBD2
TGTGCCAGTAGTCAAGCGGGAGGGCCCACCGGGGAGCTGTTTTTT
CASSQAGGPTGELFF
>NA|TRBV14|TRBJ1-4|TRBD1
TGTGCCAGCAGCCGAGGACAGGGTGTCGGGGAACTGTTTTTT
CASSRGQGVGELFF
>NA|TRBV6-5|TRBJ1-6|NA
TGTGCCAGCAGTTACTCGATTATGGGAGAAGATTCACCCCTCCACTTT
CASSYSIMGEDSPLHF
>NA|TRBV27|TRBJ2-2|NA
TGTGCCAGCAGTTGGGAAACTTCTTTGGCCCCGAACACCGGGGAGCTGTTTTTT
CASSWETSLAPNTGELFF
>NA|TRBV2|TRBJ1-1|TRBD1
TGTGCCAGCACCACTCAGGGGGGGGGCACTGAAGCTTTCTTT
CASTTQGGGTEAFF
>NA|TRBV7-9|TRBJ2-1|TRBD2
TGTGCCAGCAGCCCAACTAGCGGTTACAATGAGCAGTTCTTC
CASSPTSGYNEQFF
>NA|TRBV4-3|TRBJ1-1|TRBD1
TGCGCCAGCAGCCAGGGTTTGAGGGGGCTCCCTGAAGCTTTCTTT
CASSQGLRGLPEAFF
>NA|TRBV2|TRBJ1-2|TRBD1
TGTGCCAGCCTACAACGACAGGGGGCCTATGGCTACACCTTC
CASLQRQGAYGYTF
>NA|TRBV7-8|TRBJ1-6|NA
TGTGCCAGCAGCTTAGCCCTAACGACAGGCACGAGCTCCTATAATTCACCCCTCCACTTT
CASSLALTTGTSSYNSPLHF
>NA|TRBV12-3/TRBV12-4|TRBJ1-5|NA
TGTGCCAGCAGTTTGTCCAGCAATCAGCCCCAGCATTTT
CASSLSSNQPQHF
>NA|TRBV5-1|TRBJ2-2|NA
TGCGCCAGCAGCTTTTGGGCAGGGCAGAACACCGGGGAGCTGTTTTTT
CASSFWAGQNTGELFF